Following are 20 T cell receptor beta chains from one sample sequenced in a study of blood T cell repertoires in COVID-19 (TCRdb year 2020). Library preparation employed the immunoSEQ multiplex PCR assay. TCRdb took this table from immuneACCESS and kept in-frame rearrangements with V and J called. Such tables lack part of the clones; where checked against another copy, unresolved V genes explain under half of the gap, and the rest is unexplained. Across this sample there are some 270,000 clones, with approximately 88% seen only once. About 3.4% of the sample is held by the ten biggest clonotypes. The sequencing sample was made of PBMCs or T cells enriched from blood (not recorded which). Source of these receptors: a woman between 40 and 55 years old who had been exposed to COVID-19.

V usage is TRBV5-5 and J usage is TRBJ1-2; maybe TRBD1 (6 bases). The CDR3 is made up of 16 amino acids. The germline V gene has CDR1 SGHKS and CDR2 YYEKEE (reference sequence). The ends were cut back, 0 bases at V and 4 bases at J, with 16 bases in the middle. The CDR3 here is CASSLAGDKPGYGYTF. CDR3 DNA: TGTGCCAGCAGCTTGGCCGGGGACAAGCCGGGCTATGGCTACACCTTC.

This rearrangement joins TRBV28 to TRBJ2-7, with a tentative D call TRBD2 (5 bases). The CDR3 runs to 17 residues. Per the germline V gene, CDR1 is MDHEN and CDR2 is SYDVKM. The V and J ends lost 8 bases and 3 bases respectively, with 26 bases between them. Here the CDR3 reads CASFMGTGIRYFYEQYV. The CDR3 DNA is TGTGCCAGCTTCATGGGAACGGGAATTCGATATTTCTACGAGCAGTACGTC.

This CDR3 is CASSWRPGEKAFF. CDR3 coding DNA: TGTGCCAGCAGCTGGCGGCCGGGGGAAAAAGCTTTCTTT. The V call is TRBV7-8, the J call TRBJ1-1, with D tentatively TRBD1 (5 bases). The CDR3 is 13 amino acids. V was shortened by 4 bases and J by 9 bases, with 15 bases between the two germline ends. Germline lookup yields CDR1 SGHVS and CDR2 FQNEAQ. Variable domain in full (rest from reference TRBV7-8 and TRBJ1-1): GAGVSQSPRYKVAKRGQDVALRCDPISGHVSLFWYQQALGQGPEFLTYFQNEAQLDKSGLPSDRFFAERPEGSVSTLKIQRTQQEDSAVYLCASSWRPGEKAFFGQGTRLTVV.

The CDR3 is CASSNGLRGNTEAFF. In DNA, the CDR3 is TGTGCCAGCAGCAACGGACTCAGGGGGAACACTGAAGCTTTCTTT. This chain links TRBV7-9 with TRBJ1-1, with D possibly TRBD1 on 6 matching bases. Germline V gene sequence: CDR1 SEHNR, CDR2 FQNEAQ (reference sequence). The CDR3 runs to 15 residues. V lost 5 bases to trimming and J lost 1 base, with 14 bases between them. The full variable domain, with the rest looked up from reference TRBV7-9 and TRBJ1-1, is DTGVSQNPRHKITKRGQNVTFRCDPISEHNRLYWYRQTLGQGPEFLTYFQNEAQLEKSRLLSDRFSAERPKGSFSTLEIQRTEQGDSAMYLCASSNGLRGNTEAFFGQGTRLTVV.

V usage is TRBV12-3 or TRBV12-4 and J usage is TRBJ1-2; TRBD1 agrees at 11 bases. This CDR3 is 13 amino acids long. The V segment lost 8 bases and the J segment 7 bases; nucleotides outside the gene matches: 6. The CDR3 protein is CASQWTGGSGYTF. The CDR3 DNA reads as TGTGCCAGCCAGTGGACAGGGGGCTCTGGCTACACCTTC.

The gene calls are TRBV5-4 and TRBJ2-1; a possible D gene is TRBD2 (7 bases). CDR3 length equals 13 residues. Germline V gene lookup returns CDR1 SGHNT and CDR2 YYREEE (reference sequence). The V and J ends lost 4 bases and 9 bases respectively, with 14 bases between them. The CDR3 is CASSPEGGFEQFF. As DNA, the CDR3 is TGTGCCAGCAGCCCCGAGGGGGGGTTTGAGCAGTTCTTC.

The CDR3 region is CASSHVTSAYEQYF. CDR3 nucleotide sequence: TGCGCCAGCAGCCACGTGACTAGCGCCTACGAGCAGTACTTC. The chain links TRBV4-1 to TRBJ2-7; 8 bases map to TRBD2. The CDR3 contains 14 residues. Trimming removed 3 bases from V and 2 bases from J; junction bases left unmatched: 3. Germline CDR1 reads MGHRA; CDR2 reads YSYEKL.

This clone was seen a few times. An end of the junction does not agree with germline; a read error may underlie this. The genes are TRBV7-6 and TRBJ2-2, with 7 bases identical to TRBD2. The CDR3 is made up of 13 amino acids. The germline V gene encodes CDR1 SGHVS and CDR2 FNYEAQ. The CDR3, as DNA: TGTGCCAGCAGTTTAGGGACTATCGGGGAGCTGTTTTTT. This translates into CASSLGTIGELFF.

V gene TRBV3-1 (or the pseudogene TRBV3-2) combines with J gene TRBJ2-3, with a tentative D call TRBD2 (7 bases). CDR1 and CDR2 (germline): LGHDT, YNNKEL (reference sequence). The ends were cut back, 0 bases at V and 14 bases at J, with 15 bases in the middle. The CDR3 length is 13 residues. The CDR3 nucleotides are TGTGCCAGCAGCCAAGAAGGAGGGGGGGCGCCGTATTTT. It specifies CASSQEGGGAPYF.

The chain carries TRBV4-1 and TRBJ2-3; D is perhaps TRBD2 (6 bases). CDR1 and CDR2 (germline): MGHRA, YSYEKL. CDR3 length: 15 amino acids. Trimming left V 0 bases short and J 6 bases short, with 13 bases between. CDR3 region: CASSQEGGARDTQYF. CDR3 in DNA: TGCGCCAGCAGCCAAGAAGGCGGGGCCAGGGATACGCAGTATTTT.

CDR3 coding DNA: TGCGCCAGCAGCGGGGTACAGGGGGCGCTGGATACGCAGTATTTT. This codes for CASSGVQGALDTQYF. The chain uses TRBV4-1 and TRBJ2-3; TRBD1 matches 9 bases. CDR3 size: 15 residues. The V segment lost 5 bases and the J segment 6 bases; nucleotides outside the gene matches: 9. CDR1 MGHRA and CDR2 YSYEKL come from the germline V gene.

This chain joins TRBV27 and TRBJ1-5; D possibly corresponds to TRBD1 (6 bases). Germline loops: CDR1 MNHEY, CDR2 SMNVEV (reference sequence). V was trimmed by 9 bases and J by 6 bases, leaving 18 bases between them. The CDR3 has 14 residues. This CDR3 is CARKGSGELQPQHF. CDR3 in DNA: TGTGCCAGAAAAGGGTCAGGGGAACTTCAGCCCCAGCATTTT.

The chain combines TRBV7-8 with TRBJ2-7, with a possible D match to TRBD2 (6 bases). The V gene lost 5 bases and the J gene lost 2 bases, with 16 bases spanning the gap. The CDR3 is 15 amino acids. CDR1 and CDR2 (germline): SGHVS, FQNEAQ. CDR3 sequence (DNA): TGTGCCAGCAGCCCTCGGGCTCGGGGGACCTACGAGCAGTACTTC. Amino acid sequence: CASSPRARGTYEQYF.

The CDR3 region has the DNA TGTGCCAGCAGCGAAACCCGGGGGCAAGAGACCCAGTACTTC. This gives the protein CASSETRGQETQYF. V usage is TRBV28 and J usage is TRBJ2-5, with D possibly matching TRBD2 (6 bases). Trimming stripped 6 bases from V and 2 bases from J, with 13 bases between. CDR1 and CDR2 (germline): MDHEN, SYDVKM. CDR3 size: 14 residues.

The chain links TRBV19 to TRBJ2-2; 8 positions agree with TRBD1. V was pared by 7 bases and J by 4 bases, with 11 bases of the junction left unmatched. The CDR3 is made up of 16 amino acids. Germline-derived CDR1 and CDR2 are LNHDA and SQIVND (reference sequence). The CDR3, as DNA: TGTGCCAGTATAAGCCGAACAGGGGGGCGCACCGGGGAGCTGTTTTTT. It specifies CASISRTGGRTGELFF.

The rearrangement joins TRBV19 to TRBJ2-6, with TRBD1 as a possible D gene (5 bases). Germline CDR1 is LNHDA and CDR2 is SQIVND (reference sequence). Trimming removed 4 bases at V and 0 bases at J, with 19 bases between. This CDR3 has 19 residues. CDR3 in amino acids: CASSNPTVTDLSGANVLTF. CDR3 nucleotides: TGTGCCAGTAGTAACCCGACAGTAACCGACCTCTCTGGGGCCAACGTCCTGACTTTC.

This chain joins TRBV19 and TRBJ1-6; D ambiguous. Germline assignment: CDR1 LNHDA and CDR2 SQIVND (reference sequence). The CDR3 runs 14 residues. The V and J ends lost 8 bases and 9 bases respectively, with 17 bases between them. In DNA form, the CDR3 reads TGTGCCAGTCAGGCAGAGAATCCGAGTTCACCCCTCCACTTT. This encodes CASQAENPSSPLHF.

The rearrangement joins TRBV6-5 to TRBJ2-5, with 8 bases identical to TRBD2. This CDR3 is built from 14 residues. J lost 4 bases, V lost 5 bases, and 6 bases had no gene match. From germline, CDR1 is MNHEY and CDR2 SVGAGI. Written as DNA, the CDR3 is TGTGCCAGCAGTAGCGGGAGCTTCTCAGAGACCCAGTACTTC. Amino acids: CASSSGSFSETQYF.

This chain links TRBV5-4 with TRBJ1-4, with 10 bases identical to TRBD1. The CDR3 runs to 16 residues. Germline assignment: CDR1 SGHNT and CDR2 YYREEE (reference sequence). Trimming cost V 4 bases and J 4 bases; bases outside gene matches: 7. The CDR3, as DNA: TGTGCCAGCAGCCCTGACAGGGGGCTTGGTAATGAAAAACTGTTTTTT. Encoded protein: CASSPDRGLGNEKLFF.

V and J are TRBV4-3 and TRBJ1-3; 7 bases are shared with TRBD1. The V and J ends lost 1 base and 4 bases, in that order; junction bases with no gene match: 4. The V gene's germline CDR1 is LGHNA and CDR2 YSLEER. The CDR3 totals 15 residues. The CDR3 here is CASSQATGNGNTIYF. DNA of the CDR3: TGCGCCAGCAGCCAAGCGACAGGGAACGGAAACACCATATATTTT.